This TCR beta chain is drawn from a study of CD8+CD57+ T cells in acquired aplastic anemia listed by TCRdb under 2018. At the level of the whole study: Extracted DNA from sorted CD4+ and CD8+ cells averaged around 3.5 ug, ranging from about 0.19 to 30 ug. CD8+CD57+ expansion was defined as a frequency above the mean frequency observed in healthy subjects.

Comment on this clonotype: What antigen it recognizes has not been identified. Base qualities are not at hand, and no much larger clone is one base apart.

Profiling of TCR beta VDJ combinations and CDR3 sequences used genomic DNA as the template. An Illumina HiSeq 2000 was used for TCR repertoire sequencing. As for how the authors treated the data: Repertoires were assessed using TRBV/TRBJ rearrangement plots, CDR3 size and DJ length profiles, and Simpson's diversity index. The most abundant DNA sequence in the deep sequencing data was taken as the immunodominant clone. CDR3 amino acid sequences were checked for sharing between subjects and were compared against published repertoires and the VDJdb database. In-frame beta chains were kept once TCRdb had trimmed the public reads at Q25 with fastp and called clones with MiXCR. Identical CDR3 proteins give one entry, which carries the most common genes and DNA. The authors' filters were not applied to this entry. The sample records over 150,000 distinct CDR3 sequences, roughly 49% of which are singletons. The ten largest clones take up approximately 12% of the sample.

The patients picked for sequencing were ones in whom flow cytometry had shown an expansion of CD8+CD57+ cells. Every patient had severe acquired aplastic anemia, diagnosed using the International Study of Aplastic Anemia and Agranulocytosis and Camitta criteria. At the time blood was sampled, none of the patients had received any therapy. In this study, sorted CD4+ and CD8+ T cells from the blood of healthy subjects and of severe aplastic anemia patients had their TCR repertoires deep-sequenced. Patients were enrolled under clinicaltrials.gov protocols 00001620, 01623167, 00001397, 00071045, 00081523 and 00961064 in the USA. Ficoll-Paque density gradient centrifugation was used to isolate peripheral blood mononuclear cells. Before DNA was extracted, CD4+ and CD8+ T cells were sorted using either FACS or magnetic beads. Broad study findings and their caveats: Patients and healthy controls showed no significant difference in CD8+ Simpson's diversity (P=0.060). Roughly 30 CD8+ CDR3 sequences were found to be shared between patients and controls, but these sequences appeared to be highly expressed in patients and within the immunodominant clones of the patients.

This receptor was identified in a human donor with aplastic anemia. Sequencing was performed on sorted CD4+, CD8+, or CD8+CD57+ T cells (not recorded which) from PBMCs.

The sequenced DNA is TGTGCCACCAGTGATTTGTTGGGTGGCGGAGCCTACGAGCAGTACTTC. Translated, it reads CATSDLLGGGAYEQYF. The chain employs TRBV24-1 and TRBJ2-7; the D gene lacks a confident call. The V and J ends are trimmed by 0 bases and 2 bases, leaving 13 bases between them. Reading the germline V gene gives CDR1 KGHDR and CDR2 SFDVKD. The CDR3 measures 16 amino acids from cysteine to phenylalanine. Left in the record is the CDR3 DNA by itself, 48 bases read in frame from the first base.